This T cell receptor beta chain derives from a study of blood T cell repertoires in COVID-19. Study in general: Spain, Italy and the United States supplied samples that represented acute and convalescent COVID-19. PBMCs, B-cell-depleted T cells, or T cells were the source of the cDNA or gDNA that made up the material.

Authors' processing steps: Estimates of nucleated cell counts were drawn from the amplification of reference gene primers. Here immunoSEQ multiplex PCR was the method, and the copy in TCRdb shows in-frame clones only, minus some. V and J calls and clone size are those listed in that table; D and trimming were worked out from the DNA. The table shows about 270,000 clones, with more than 70% occurring only once. The V end was cut by 3 bases, the J end by 7 bases, with 16 bases between. Germline V gives CDR1 MNHEY, CDR2 SMNVEV (reference sequence). This CDR3 contains 14 residues. This chain uses TRBV27 with TRBJ2-7; TRBD2 might be the D (5 bases). The material sequenced was peripheral blood. This clonotype was sampled from a woman aged 18-30 years with acute or convalescent COVID-19. The CDR3 region is CASSFQTRTGEQYF. Here the CDR3 DNA reads TGTGCCAGCAGTTTCCAGACACGGACGGGGGAGCAGTACTTC.